The present T cell receptor beta chain was sequenced within a study of T cell repertoires in cytomegalovirus infection. The overall study: Matching HLA type, along with CMV infection, was indicated by public TCR beta signatures. Study-wide results and caveats: Summed frequency of shared TCR beta families picked out CMV carriers who also had the relevant HLA. HLA-C-restricted CMV clonotypes gave the most frequent clonotype in two of eight donors.

On this clonotype itself: Its specificity is unknown.

The CDR3 is made up of 15 amino acids. Germline CDR1 SGHAT, CDR2 FQNNGV. V was pared by 2 bases and J by 0 bases, with 9 bases between. MiXCR was run by TCRdb on the reads, yielding one entry per CDR3 protein. The data hold around 450,000 distinct CDR3 sequences, with approximately 33% observed a single time. This TCR came from a human donor in good health (CMV status not recorded). Some clones in this sample may be carry-over from other donors' samples. The V and J genes are TRBV11-2 and TRBJ2-3, with D unresolved. The sample was PBMCs. The CDR3 coding sequence is TGTGCCAGCAGCTTAAGGCTGGGTAGCACAGATACGCAGTATTTT. Protein sequence: CASSLRLGSTDTQYF. Supplemented by reference TRBV11-2 and TRBJ2-3, the full variable domain reads EAGVAQSPRYKIIEKRQSVAFWCNPISGHATLYWYQQILGQGPKLLIQFQNNGVVDDSQLPKDRFSAERLKGVDSTLKIQPAKLEDSAVYLCASSLRLGSTDTQYFGPGTRLTVL.